One sample yielded the 32 T cell receptor beta chains listed below, sequenced in a study of blood T cell repertoires in COVID-19. Sequencing was performed with immunoSEQ multiplex PCR; in TCRdb, only in-frame clones are kept and a portion is missing. The repertoire holds around 100,000 clones, with approximately 90% as singletons. Sequences were obtained from peripheral blood. Receptors originate from a middle-aged man with active COVID-19.

The chain combines TRBV12-5 with TRBJ2-1, with TRBD1 identical over 7 bases. The V and J ends lost 3 bases and 9 bases, in that order; junction bases with no gene match: 5. CDR1 is LGHNT and CDR2 is FRNRAP in the germline V gene. The CDR3 loop spans 13 amino acids. CDR3 DNA sequence: TGTGCTAGTGGTTTCTTACAGGGGCGTGAGCAGTTCTTC. It translates to CASGFLQGREQFF.

CDR3 amino acids: CASSDPFSVGTMFF. The CDR3 region has the DNA TGTGCCAGCAGTGATCCTTTCTCAGTTGGGACAATGTTCTTC. The chain recombines TRBV6-1 with TRBJ2-1; D possibly corresponds to TRBD1 (6 bases). CDR1 and CDR2 (germline): MNHNS, SASEGT. Trimming shortened V by 3 bases and J by 15 bases, and 21 bases separated the two germline ends. The CDR3 runs to 14 residues.

V usage is TRBV5-8 and J usage is TRBJ2-3; a weak D match, TRBD1 (6 bases). The CDR3 has 13 amino acids. The V end was cut by 5 bases, the J end by 6 bases, with 13 bases between. From germline, CDR1 is SGHTS and CDR2 YDEGEE. The CDR3: CASSTQGPDTQYF. The CDR3 DNA reads as TGTGCCAGCAGTACACAGGGTCCGGATACGCAGTATTTT. Full variable domain (missing parts from reference TRBV5-8 and TRBJ2-3): EAGVTQSPTHLIKTRGQQATLRCSPISGHTSVYWYQQALGLGLQFLLWYDEGEERNRGNFPPRFSGRQFPNYSSELNVNALELEDSALYLCASSTQGPDTQYFGPGTRLTVL.

Comment on this clone: Other DNA variants within this sample encode the same CDR3. The rearrangement joins TRBV19 to TRBJ1-6; the match to TRBD1 covers 10 bases. This CDR3 spans 14 amino acids. Germline CDR1 reads LNHDA; CDR2 reads SQIVND (reference sequence). The J segment lost 9 bases and the V segment lost 4 bases, leaving 3 bases of the junction unmatched. As DNA, the CDR3 is TGTGCCAGTAGTACCGACAGGGGGCTTTCACCCCTCCACTTT. As protein: CASSTDRGLSPLHF.

The chain couples TRBV20-1 to TRBJ2-1; D not certain. The CDR3 extends over 11 amino acids. Per the germline V gene, CDR1 is DFQATT and CDR2 is SNEGSKA (reference sequence). The V end was cut by 4 bases, the J end by 5 bases, with 6 bases between. The CDR3 reads CSATGDNEQFF. The CDR3 bases are TGCAGTGCTACCGGAGACAATGAGCAGTTCTTC.

This clone came up once. This chain links TRBV18 with TRBJ1-2; a weak D match, TRBD1 (5 bases). Trimming removed 3 bases from V and 4 bases from J, with 12 bases in between. The CDR3 is 14 amino acids. Per germline, CDR1 KGHSH and CDR2 LQKENI. Here the CDR3 DNA reads TGTGCCAGCTCACCGGGGGGGAACCTCTATGGCTACACCTTC. It codes for CASSPGGNLYGYTF.

The chain carries TRBV28 and TRBJ1-2; D may be TRBD1 (5 bases). CDR3 length: 13 residues. The ends were cut back, 10 bases at V and 7 bases at J, with 19 bases in the middle. In germline, CDR1 is MDHEN, CDR2 SYDVKM. This CDR3 is CATQKGEGSGYTF. DNA for the CDR3: TGTGCCACCCAAAAAGGGGAGGGCTCTGGCTACACCTTC.

The chain uses TRBV18 and TRBJ1-2; the match to TRBD1 covers 7 bases. This CDR3 region has 15 residues. V was clipped by 3 bases and J by 2 bases; unmatched bases: 6. CDR1 and CDR2 from the germline V gene are KGHSH and LQKENI. This CDR3 is CASSPNRGPNYGYTF. CDR3 in DNA: TGTGCCAGCTCACCGAACAGGGGTCCGAACTATGGCTACACCTTC.

The chain employs TRBV12-3 or TRBV12-4 and TRBJ2-5; TRBD1 matches at 9 bases. The CDR3 extends over 12 amino acids. V dropped 5 bases and J dropped 9; count of bases not matched to a gene: 4. The CDR3 here is CASSRGQGPQYF. The CDR3 DNA is TGTGCCAGCAGTCGCGGACAGGGGCCCCAGTACTTC.

V gene TRBV6-1 combines with J gene TRBJ2-5; no firm D call. Per germline, CDR1 MNHNS and CDR2 SASEGT. The CDR3 runs to 15 residues. V lost 1 base and J lost 5, with 14 bases in between. This CDR3 reads CASSEGGTQRETQYF. CDR3 bases: TGTGCCAGCAGTGAAGGCGGAACCCAAAGGGAGACCCAGTACTTC.

The chain is built from TRBV27 and TRBJ2-3; the match to TRBD1 covers 7 bases. Germline V gives CDR1 MNHEY, CDR2 SMNVEV (reference sequence). V shed 1 base, J shed 0 bases, and the junction held 7 bases outside the gene matches. This CDR3 region has 17 residues. The CDR3 protein is CASSLFGTASSTDTQYF. In DNA, the CDR3 is TGTGCCAGCAGTTTATTTGGGACAGCCAGTAGCACAGATACGCAGTATTTT.

The chain combines TRBV2 with TRBJ2-1, with 8 bases aligning to TRBD1. V was clipped by 4 bases and J by 7 bases; unmatched bases: 3. Germline CDR1 and CDR2: SNHLY and FYNNEI. The CDR3 consists of 13 residues. The CDR3 DNA is TGTGCCAGCAGTGGGGACAGGTTGAATGAGCAGTTCTTC. It specifies CASSGDRLNEQFF.

J is TRBJ2-7 and V is TRBV6-1; D is uncertain. The ends were cut back, 3 bases at V and 3 bases at J, with 3 bases in the middle. The CDR3 has 11 amino acids. Germline lookup yields CDR1 MNHNS and CDR2 SASEGT. Here the CDR3 reads CASSDNYEQYV. For the CDR3, the DNA is TGTGCCAGCAGTGATAACTACGAGCAGTACGTC.

About this clone itself: One junction end does not reproduce the germline sequence, and a read error may be involved. J is TRBJ1-5 and V is TRBV28; maybe TRBD1 (6 bases). CDR3 size: 16 residues. The germline gives CDR1 MDHEN, CDR2 SYDVKM. CDR3 amino acids: CASSIWTVNSNQPQHF. The CDR3, as DNA: TGTGCCAGCAGTATATGGACAGTGAATAGCAATCAGCCCCAGCATTTT.

This rearrangement joins TRBV10-2 to TRBJ2-1; 8 bases agree with TRBD1. Per the germline V gene, CDR1 is WSHSY and CDR2 is SAAADI. CDR3 length equals 16 residues. Trimming at V came to 0 bases and at J to 1 base, leaving 2 bases not matched to a gene. In DNA form, the CDR3 reads TGCGCCAGCAGTGAGTCGACAGGGGTTTCCTACAATGAGCAGTTCTTC. Amino acid sequence: CASSESTGVSYNEQFF.

V and J are TRBV18 and TRBJ1-1; 7 nucleotides align to TRBD1. After removal of 0 bases from V and 1 base from J, the junction contained 2 bases not matched to a gene. This CDR3 region has 15 residues. Germline values: CDR1 KGHSH, CDR2 LQKENI. CDR3 nucleotide sequence: TGTGCCAGCTCACCACCGACAGGGACGAACACTGAAGCTTTCTTT. Encoded protein: CASSPPTGTNTEAFF.

The V call is TRBV5-5, the J call TRBJ1-4; TRBD1 agrees at 9 bases. Germline-derived CDR1 and CDR2 are SGHKS and YYEKEE (reference sequence). With V trimmed by 4 bases and J by 7 bases, 11 bases remained unmatched. The CDR3 consists of 16 residues. Here the CDR3 DNA reads TGTGCCAGCAGCCCCCCTCACGGACAGGGGATTGAAAAACTGTTTTTT. Residues: CASSPPHGQGIEKLFF.

The chain employs TRBV7-9 and TRBJ1-2; D is undetermined. From germline, CDR1 is SEHNR and CDR2 FQNEAQ (reference sequence). V lost 8 bases to trimming and J lost 4 bases, with 11 bases between them. The CDR3 contains 12 residues. CDR3: CASEEDAYGYTF. The CDR3, as DNA: TGTGCCAGCGAGGAAGATGCCTATGGCTACACCTTC.

This chain uses TRBV5-4 with TRBJ1-1; 7 bases match TRBD1. V lost 1 base, J lost 7 bases, and 4 bases stayed unmatched. CDR1 SGHNT and CDR2 YYREEE come from the germline V gene (reference sequence). The CDR3 runs 13 residues. The CDR3 reads CASSLTGASEAFF. In nucleotides, the CDR3 is TGTGCCAGCAGCTTGACAGGGGCGAGTGAAGCTTTCTTT.

In DNA form, the CDR3 reads TGTGCCACCAGTGATTCGGTATTACTCACGGGGGGCGCTTGCGGTAATTCACCCCTCCACTTT. Its translation: CATSDSVLLTGGACGNSPLHF. This chain links TRBV24-1 with TRBJ1-6; D perhaps matches TRBD1 (6 bases). V shed 2 bases and J shed 6 bases, with 28 bases lying between them. The length of the CDR3 is 21 residues. CDR1 KGHDR and CDR2 SFDVKD come from the germline V gene.

The chain recombines TRBV6-5 with TRBJ2-3; 8 bases line up with TRBD2. V was clipped by 6 bases and J by 1 base; unmatched bases: 3. The germline CDR1 and CDR2 sequences are MNHEY and SVGAGI. This CDR3 has 14 residues. CDR3 residues: CASSFSGGTDTQYF. The CDR3 nucleotides are TGTGCCAGCAGCTTTAGCGGGGGCACAGATACGCAGTATTTT.

This clone was counted once. The rearrangement links TRBV18 to TRBJ1-5; 7 bases map to TRBD1. This CDR3 region has 14 residues. The V gene's germline CDR1 is KGHSH and CDR2 LQKENI. After removal of 3 bases from V and 7 bases from J, the junction contained 6 bases not matched to a gene. The CDR3 loop is CASSPRQGEQPQHF. The CDR3 DNA is TGTGCCAGCTCACCCCGCCAGGGGGAACAGCCCCAGCATTTT.

The rearrangement links TRBV10-2 to TRBJ2-3, with D tentatively TRBD2 (5 bases). V shed 4 bases and J shed 4 bases, with 12 bases lying between them. CDR3 size: 14 residues. The V gene's germline CDR1 is WSHSY and CDR2 SAAADI. In DNA, the CDR3 is TGCGCCAGCAGTGTTGGGAGTCGGGCAGATACGCAGTATTTT. Amino acid sequence: CASSVGSRADTQYF.

The rearrangement joins TRBV4-1 to TRBJ1-4, with TRBD1 as a possible D gene (6 bases). Germline V gene lookup returns CDR1 MGHRA and CDR2 YSYEKL. Trimming shortened V by 1 base and J by 8 bases, and 17 bases separated the two germline ends. The CDR3 extends over 16 amino acids. The CDR3, as DNA: TGCGCCAGCAGCCAAGTTGGTGCGCAGGGGAAGGAAAAACTGTTTTTT. Protein sequence: CASSQVGAQGKEKLFF.

The chain uses TRBV11-2 and TRBJ2-1, with a possible D match to TRBD1 (5 bases). Germline CDR1 is SGHAT and CDR2 is FQNNGV. The V end lost 1 base, the J end lost 0 bases, and 7 bases lay between the germline ends. CDR3 length equals 15 residues. DNA for the CDR3: TGTGCCAGCAGCTTAGGCAGGGCCTCCTACAATGAGCAGTTCTTC. Amino acid sequence: CASSLGRASYNEQFF.

V usage is TRBV5-6 and J usage is TRBJ1-5; no clear D. This CDR3 region has 18 residues. Per germline, CDR1 SGHDT and CDR2 YYEEEE. The V and J ends lost 4 bases and 2 bases respectively, with 22 bases between them. The CDR3 sequence: CASSASLAGSLGNQPQHF. The CDR3 DNA reads as TGTGCCAGCAGCGCGTCTCTGGCGGGCAGTTTGGGCAATCAGCCCCAGCATTTT.

The gene calls are TRBV15 and TRBJ2-1, with 12 bases fitting TRBD2. After removal of 1 base from V and 10 bases from J, the junction contained 8 bases not matched to a gene. From germline, CDR1 is LNHNV and CDR2 YYDKDF (reference sequence). This CDR3 is built from 16 residues. The CDR3: CATSRGRLAGVGEQFF. CDR3 DNA sequence: TGTGCCACCAGCAGAGGCCGACTAGCGGGAGTGGGGGAGCAGTTCTTC.

The chain links TRBV27 to TRBJ2-5; TRBD1 is a possible D gene (6 bases). This CDR3 comprises 14 residues. V lost 2 bases, J lost 2 bases, and 9 bases lay in between. CDR1 is MNHEY and CDR2 is SMNVEV in the germline V gene (reference sequence). CDR3 nucleotides: TGTGCCAGCAGTTTACAGGGGCCTCAAGAGACCCAGTACTTC. Encoded protein: CASSLQGPQETQYF.

V and J are TRBV2 and TRBJ2-3; 7 bases line up with TRBD2. Germline CDR1 is SNHLY and CDR2 is FYNNEI. The CDR3 spans 16 residues. V lost 6 bases to trimming and J lost 0 bases; unmatched junction nucleotides: 9. The CDR3 DNA is TGTGCCAGCAGGGGAGGGATTACCCCTAGCACAGATACGCAGTATTTT. Amino acid sequence: CASRGGITPSTDTQYF. The complete variable domain, with remaining parts taken from reference TRBV2 and TRBJ2-3, reads EPEVTQTPSHQVTQMGQEVILRCVPISNHLYFYWYRQILGQKVEFLVSFYNNEISEKSEIFDDQFSVERPDGSNFTLKIRSTKLEDSAMYFCASRGGITPSTDTQYFGPGTRLTVL.

The V gene is TRBV27, the J gene TRBJ1-1, with D perhaps matching TRBD1 (5 bases). Trimming cost V 5 bases and J 6 bases, with 13 bases left between them. The CDR3 has 13 residues. Germline CDR1 is MNHEY and CDR2 is SMNVEV (reference sequence). CDR3 DNA: TGTGCCAGCAGTCATGACAGTAACGCTGAAGCTTTCTTT. Its translation is CASSHDSNAEAFF.

The table lists this clone with a count of one. The V gene is TRBV11-3, the J gene TRBJ2-2; 11 nucleotides match TRBD1. The germline V gene encodes CDR1 SGHNT and CDR2 YENEEA. The CDR3 contains 15 residues. V was clipped by 3 bases and J by 3 bases; unmatched bases: 0. The CDR3 here is CASSLDRGHTGELFF. The CDR3 coding sequence is TGTGCCAGCAGCTTGGACAGGGGGCACACCGGGGAGCTGTTTTTT.

V usage is TRBV10-2 and J usage is TRBJ2-1; 7 bases match TRBD2. Germline assignment: CDR1 WSHSY and CDR2 SAAADI. V lost 8 bases to trimming and J lost 0 bases; unmatched junction nucleotides: 4. The CDR3 has 14 amino acids. The CDR3 protein is CASRRTSSYNEQFF. In DNA form, the CDR3 reads TGCGCCAGCCGTCGGACTAGCTCCTACAATGAGCAGTTCTTC.